The 27 T cell receptor beta chains below all came from one sample that was sequenced in a study of T cells in Graves' hyperthyroidism and ophthalmopathy. It was RNA transcripts that yielded the amplified TCR beta CDR3 regions. In the first-round RT-PCR of the TCR CDR3, the HTBI primer set was used. Each CDR3 protein gets one entry after TCRdb re-called the multiplex PCR reads with MiXCR. The table shows nearly 250,000 distinct CDR3 sequences, with roughly 17% occurring only once. The specimen was blood. These receptors were obtained from a woman between 18 and 29 years old with Graves' ophthalmopathy.

This clonotype was detected many times. The chain carries TRBV7-9 and TRBJ2-1, with D possibly being TRBD1 (7 bases). CDR3 length: 14 amino acids. Germline V gene lookup returns CDR1 SEHNR and CDR2 FQNEAQ (reference sequence). V shed 2 bases and J shed 6 bases, with 11 bases lying between them. Here the CDR3 reads CASSLNQGGNEQFF. CDR3 in DNA: TGTGCCAGCAGCTTAAACCAGGGGGGCAATGAGCAGTTCTTC.

This chain uses TRBV12-3 or TRBV12-4 with TRBJ2-2; 10 bases are shared with TRBD1. Trimming cost V 10 bases and J 5 bases; bases outside gene matches: 10. The CDR3 extends over 15 amino acids. Here the CDR3 reads CAIPGQGFLTGELFF. The CDR3 bases are TGTGCCATTCCGGGACAGGGGTTTTTAACCGGGGAGCTGTTTTTT.

This clonotype was observed many times. CDR3 sequence: CATSGARGPTYNEQFF. In nucleotides, the CDR3 is TGTGCCACCAGTGGTGCCAGGGGTCCCACCTACAATGAGCAGTTCTTC. V gene TRBV24-1 combines with J gene TRBJ2-1, with a tentative D call TRBD1 (6 bases). The germline V gene encodes CDR1 KGHDR and CDR2 SFDVKD. The CDR3 consists of 16 residues. Trimming cost V 5 bases and J 2 bases, with 15 bases left between them.

This clonotype was counted ten times or more. V is TRBV6-1 and J is TRBJ1-5; D is possibly TRBD1 (5 bases). The CDR3 sequence is 16 residues long. The V end was cut by 0 bases, the J end by 2 bases, with 11 bases between. Looked up from germline, CDR1 is MNHNS and CDR2 is SASEGT. This CDR3 is CASSEAEGAGNQPQHF. The CDR3 bases are TGTGCCAGCAGTGAAGCGGAAGGGGCCGGCAATCAGCCCCAGCATTTT.

This clonotype was found many times. The V gene is TRBV20-1, the J gene TRBJ1-5, with 10 positions matching TRBD1. Germline CDR1 DFQATT, CDR2 SNEGSKA (reference sequence). CDR3 length: 18 residues. J was trimmed by 3 bases and V by 6 bases; bases with no gene match: 17. CDR3 in DNA: TGCAGTGCGAGTGGGGGTGCAAGACAGGGGGCACCCAATCAGCCCCAGCATTTT. This gives the protein CSASGGARQGAPNQPQHF.

This clonotype was counted only a few times. This rearrangement joins TRBV19 to TRBJ2-3; 9 bases are shared with TRBD2. Unmatched junction bases numbered 10, after V lost 0 bases and J lost 0 bases. The CDR3 has 19 amino acids. From germline, CDR1 is LNHDA and CDR2 SQIVND (reference sequence). CDR3 bases: TGTGCCAGTAGTATAGATCTGAGGCTAGCGGGAACTAGCACAGATACGCAGTATTTT. This encodes CASSIDLRLAGTSTDTQYF.

This clonotype was found many times. The chain links TRBV29-1 to TRBJ2-5, with 10 bases that match TRBD1. The CDR3 sequence is 16 residues long. The ends lost 4 bases at V and 4 bases at J; junction bases unmatched: 12. Germline CDR1 SQVTM, CDR2 ANQGSEA. The CDR3 DNA sequence: TGCAGCGTTGGGGGACAGGGGTTGGTTAGGGCAGAGACCCAGTACTTC. This translates into CSVGGQGLVRAETQYF.

On this clonotype itself: No conserved phenylalanine or tryptophan is present at the end of the CDR3, so a read error is the likely explanation. J is TRBJ2-7 and V is TRBV20-1; TRBD1 matches at 9 bases. CDR1 is DFQATT and CDR2 is SNEGSKA in the germline V gene (reference sequence). The CDR3 is made up of 15 amino acids. Trimming at V came to 6 bases and at J to 3 bases, leaving 12 bases not matched to a gene. The CDR3, as DNA: TGCAGTGCGGAGAGACCGGGACAGGGTCACTACGAGCAGTACCTC. It yields the protein CSAERPGQGHYEQYL.

The rearrangement joins TRBV4-2 to TRBJ2-3, with 8 bases aligning to TRBD2. Germline CDR1 is LGHNA and CDR2 is YNFKEQ. J gave up 3 bases and V 0 bases, and 5 bases lay outside the gene matches. This CDR3 comprises 16 residues. The CDR3: CASSQDTAGGTDTQYF. The CDR3 DNA follows: TGTGCCAGCAGCCAAGATACGGCGGGGGGAACAGATACGCAGTATTTT.

The table lists this clonotype with many counts. The rearrangement links TRBV6-1 to TRBJ1-5; possibly TRBD1 for D (6 bases). CDR1 is MNHNS, CDR2 SASEGT, per germline. This CDR3 has 15 amino acids. V was cut by 4 bases and J by 0 bases, with 10 bases left in between. The CDR3 reads CASSGDRSSNQPQHF. The CDR3 DNA follows: TGTGCCAGCAGTGGAGACAGGTCTAGCAATCAGCCCCAGCATTTT.

This clonotype has at least ten counts. The chain uses TRBV3-1 and TRBJ2-5, with a possible D match to TRBD1 (5 bases). The germline gives CDR1 LGHDT, CDR2 YNNKEL (reference sequence). This CDR3 comprises 15 residues. The germline V and J ends were trimmed by 0 bases and 5 bases, with 13 bases remaining between them. In DNA form, the CDR3 reads TGTGCCAGCAGCCAAGATCAGGGAATCGGGGAGACCCAGTACTTC. Translating it yields CASSQDQGIGETQYF.

In its sample, this clonotype was seen many times. V is TRBV7-6 and J is TRBJ1-5; a possible D gene is TRBD1 (5 bases). From germline, CDR1 is SGHVS and CDR2 FNYEAQ. V dropped 1 base and J dropped 6 bases, with 10 bases sitting between them. This CDR3 is built from 14 residues. The CDR3 region is CASSLGGAGQPQHF. CDR3 in DNA: TGTGCCAGCAGCTTAGGAGGGGCGGGTCAGCCCCAGCATTTT.

J is TRBJ2-5 and V is TRBV19; D perhaps matches TRBD1 (5 bases). V lost 3 bases and J 4 bases, leaving 15 bases between the germline ends. The CDR3 is 15 residues long. Germline V gene data show CDR1 as LNHDA and CDR2 as SQIVND (reference sequence). CDR3 amino acids: CASSIKWAGLETQYF. As DNA, the CDR3 is TGTGCCAGTAGTATTAAATGGGCAGGGCTAGAGACCCAGTACTTC. Together with reference TRBV19 and TRBJ2-5, the CDR3 gives the full variable domain: DGGITQSPKYLFRKEGQNVTLSCEQNLNHDAMYWYRQDPGQGLRLIYYSQIVNDFQKGDIAEGYSVSREKKESFPLTVTSAQKNPTAFYLCASSIKWAGLETQYFGPGTRLLVL.

This clonotype was detected many times. The chain uses TRBV6-1 and TRBJ2-3; TRBD1 matches at 7 bases. Germline V CDR1 and CDR2: MNHNS, SASEGT. With V trimmed by 5 bases and J by 6 bases, 8 bases remained unmatched. This CDR3 has 14 residues. The CDR3 sequence: CASSYRDRADTQYF. The CDR3 DNA is TGTGCCAGCAGTTACCGCGACAGGGCCGATACGCAGTATTTT.

The V call is TRBV12-3 or TRBV12-4, the J call TRBJ2-5; 9 bases align to TRBD1. V dropped 2 bases and J dropped 13; count of bases not matched to a gene: 2. This CDR3 is 11 amino acids long. This CDR3 is CASSLRDRAYF. The CDR3 bases are TGTGCCAGCAGTTTACGGGACAGGGCGTACTTC.

The V call is TRBV9, the J call TRBJ1-3; 7 bases fit TRBD1. The CDR3 consists of 13 residues. In germline, CDR1 is SGDLS, CDR2 YYNGEE. Unmatched junction bases numbered 2, after V lost 4 bases and J lost 4 bases. Here the CDR3 reads CASSYRGGNTIYF. CDR3 coding DNA: TGTGCCAGCAGCTACAGGGGAGGAAACACCATATATTTT.

The chain joins TRBV28 to TRBJ1-1; the match to TRBD1 covers 11 bases. CDR3 size: 15 residues. The ends lost 4 bases at V and 4 bases at J; junction bases unmatched: 5. Germline V CDR1 and CDR2: MDHEN, SYDVKM. DNA of the CDR3: TGTGCCAGCAGTTCTCTCGGGACAGGGGGCACTGAAGCTTTCTTT. This codes for CASSSLGTGGTEAFF. The full variable domain, its missing parts supplied by reference TRBV28 and TRBJ1-1, is DVKVTQSSRYLVKRTGEKVFLECVQDMDHENMFWYRQDPGLGLRLIYFSYDVKMKEKGDIPEGYSVSREKKERFSLILESASTNQTSMYLCASSSLGTGGTEAFFGQGTRLTVV.

This clonotype was seen more than once but under ten times. The chain has TRBV6-1 and TRBJ2-4, with a possible D match to TRBD1 (6 bases). Germline lookup yields CDR1 MNHNS and CDR2 SASEGT. The CDR3 is 12 residues long. V was clipped by 6 bases and J by 12 bases, with 15 bases between them. This CDR3 is CASRNPGHSQYF. The CDR3 coding sequence is TGTGCCAGCAGGAACCCGGGACATAGTCAGTACTTC.

This clonotype has at least ten counts. The chain employs TRBV2 and TRBJ2-5; 8 bases are shared with TRBD2. CDR1 is SNHLY and CDR2 is FYNNEI in the germline V gene. Trimming took 8 bases from V and 3 from J; bases not matched to a gene: 5. The CDR3 covers 13 residues. The CDR3 coding sequence is TGTGCCAGCCGCAAGCGGGGGAAAGAGACCCAGTACTTC. Translated, it gives CASRKRGKETQYF.

This clonotype showed up many times. The chain combines TRBV20-1 with TRBJ2-7; 10 bases are shared with TRBD2. This CDR3 is 17 amino acids long. With 1 base clipped from V and 0 bases from J, the junction kept 9 bases outside the gene matches. The V gene's germline CDR1 is DFQATT and CDR2 SNEGSKA (reference sequence). CDR3 in DNA: TGCAGTGCTAGAGTTGGGCTAGCGGGAGCTTACTCCTACGAGCAGTACTTC. It yields the protein CSARVGLAGAYSYEQYF.

There are many counts of this clonotype. The gene calls are TRBV28 and TRBJ1-1; D unclear. CDR1 is MDHEN, CDR2 SYDVKM, per germline. This CDR3 is built from 15 residues. V lost 3 bases and J lost 0, with 11 bases in between. CDR3 coding DNA: TGTGCCAGCAGTTTTTCACCCAGACTGAACACTGAAGCTTTCTTT. This gives the protein CASSFSPRLNTEAFF.

This chain's CDR3 is CASSVATGGENEQFF. CDR3 nucleotides: TGTGCCAGCAGCGTAGCTACGGGGGGTGAGAATGAGCAGTTCTTC. The J gene is TRBJ2-1, the V gene TRBV9; 7 nucleotides match TRBD2. CDR3 size: 15 residues. The V and J ends lost 0 bases and 7 bases, in that order; junction bases with no gene match: 7. CDR1 and CDR2 (germline): SGDLS, YYNGEE. Variable domain in full (rest from reference TRBV9 and TRBJ2-1): DSGVTQTPKHLITATGQRVTLRCSPRSGDLSVYWYQQSLDQGLQFLIQYYNGEERAKGNILERFSAQQFPDLHSELNLSSLELGDSALYFCASSVATGGENEQFFGPGTRLTVL.

This clonotype was recorded at least ten times. This chain joins TRBV7-9 and TRBJ1-2; 11 bases map to TRBD1. V shed 4 bases, J shed 8 bases, and the junction held 9 bases outside the gene matches. Germline CDR1 reads SEHNR; CDR2 reads FQNEAQ (reference sequence). The CDR3 has 15 amino acids. The chain's CDR3 is CASSSRDRGGIGYTF. The CDR3 coding sequence is TGTGCCAGCAGCTCGCGGGACAGGGGGGGTATCGGCTACACCTTC.

As concerns this clonotype: A much more abundant neighbour one base away suggests this may be a read error. The V call is TRBV7-9, the J call TRBJ1-4, with D maybe TRBD1 (5 bases). Germline V gives CDR1 SEHNR, CDR2 FQNEAQ (reference sequence). The CDR3 has 13 residues. Trimming removed 11 bases at V and 4 bases at J, with 14 bases between. The CDR3 sequence is CAGQGQLNEKLFF. The CDR3 nucleotides read TGTGCCGGCCAAGGACAACTTAATGAAAAACTGTTTTTT. Supplemented by reference TRBV7-9 and TRBJ1-4, the full variable domain reads DTGVSQNPRHKITKRGQNVTFRCDPISEHNRLYWYRQTLGQGPEFLTYFQNEAQLEKSRLLSDRFSAERPKGSFSTLEIQRTEQGDSAMYLCAGQGQLNEKLFFGSGTQLSVL.

This chain connects TRBV7-2 to TRBJ2-1; D possibly corresponds to TRBD2 (7 bases). V was pared by 5 bases and J by 5 bases, with 13 bases between. The germline CDR1 and CDR2 sequences are SGHTA and FQGNSA. The CDR3 extends over 14 amino acids. The CDR3 reads CASSVRGGHNEQFF. Written as DNA, the CDR3 is TGTGCCAGCAGCGTCCGCGGGGGCCACAATGAGCAGTTCTTC.

This clonotype was recorded many times. The chain recombines TRBV19 with TRBJ2-3, with D unresolved. With 10 bases removed from V and 1 base from J, the gap between germline ends came to 9 bases. The V gene's germline CDR1 is LNHDA and CDR2 SQIVND (reference sequence). The CDR3 is 12 amino acids. CDR3 residues: CATSHGTDTQYF. DNA for the CDR3: TGTGCCACCTCACACGGCACAGATACGCAGTATTTT.

Points on this clonotype: The junction departs from the called germline gene at one end, perhaps through a read error. This rearrangement joins TRBV5-1 to TRBJ2-7, with 7 positions matching TRBD2. The CDR3 consists of 15 residues. CDR1 and CDR2 (germline): SGHRS, YFSETQ. The DNA of the CDR3 is TGCGCCAGCAGCTTGAGTGACGGGGGGTCCTCCGAGCAGTACTTC. Its protein product is CASSLSDGGSSEQYF.